The rows below give T cell receptor beta chains drawn from one sample of a study of blood T cells in healthy people across ages. Via MiXCR, TCRdb re-called the 5' RACE reads, giving one row per CDR3 protein. The table has about 760,000 distinct CDR3 sequences, roughly 25% seen once; the top ten hold roughly a tenth. These data were also reused for a study on T cells of mothers and their children.

Specimen: blood. All receptors come from a boy under 18 in good health. CDR3s include the opening cysteine and the closing phenylalanine or tryptophan. D genes are given only for firm matches. The listing skips clone size in some rows; elsewhere it reads once, few, many or a size class.

CDR3: CATSAPTQGAKNIQYF; DNA: TGTGCCACCAGTGCCCCCACCCAGGGAGCCAAAAACATTCAGTACTTC; D: -; J: TRBJ2-4; size: -; V: TRBV24-1
CDR3: CASSPALAGENEQFF; DNA: TGTGCCAGCAGCCCGGCACTAGCGGGAGAGAATGAGCAGTTCTTC; D: TRBD2; J: TRBJ2-1; size: -; V: TRBV13
CDR3: CASSLWGEGSRTDTQYF; DNA: TGTGCCAGCAGTTTATGGGGAGAGGGGAGCCGGACAGATACGCAGTATTTT; D: -; J: TRBJ2-3; size: few; V: TRBV28
CDR3: CSVEEEVGFEQFF; DNA: TGCAGCGTTGAAGAGGAGGTGGGATTTGAGCAGTTCTTC; D: -; J: TRBJ2-1; size: few; V: TRBV29-1
CDR3: CASSSGLAGVRGETQYF; DNA: TGTGCCAGCAGCTCGGGACTAGCGGGGGTGAGGGGAGAGACCCAGTACTTC; D: TRBD2; J: TRBJ2-5; size: few; V: TRBV7-2
CDR3: CASSHGLRLFF; DNA: TGTGCCAGCAGCCACGGCTTGAGGCTGTTTTTT; D: -; J: TRBJ2-2; size: -; V: TRBV14
CDR3: CASSLGERRADTQYF; DNA: TGCGCCAGCAGCTTGGGGGAGCGCCGCGCAGATACGCAGTATTTT; D: -; J: TRBJ2-3; size: -; V: TRBV5-1
CDR3: CASSLYGGRSTGELFF; DNA: TGTGCCAGCAGTTTATATGGCGGGAGGAGCACCGGGGAGCTGTTTTTT; D: TRBD2; J: TRBJ2-2; size: -; V: TRBV28
CDR3: CASSEGTGEQFF; DNA: TGTGCCAGCAGTGAGGGGACGGGTGAGCAGTTCTTC; D: -; J: TRBJ2-1; size: few; V: TRBV12-3/TRBV12-4
CDR3: CASSFAGGSEETQYF; DNA: TGTGCCAGCAGTTTTGCTGGGGGTTCCGAAGAGACCCAGTACTTC; D: -; J: TRBJ2-5; size: once; V: TRBV5-6
CDR3: CSAGGANSSNQPQHF; DNA: TGCAGTGCGGGGGGGGCTAACAGTAGCAATCAGCCCCAGCATTTT; D: -; J: TRBJ1-5; size: -; V: TRBV20-1
CDR3: CASSSSIQGGYEQYF; DNA: TGCGCCAGCAGCTCATCAATCCAGGGGGGCTACGAGCAGTACTTC; D: -; J: TRBJ2-7; size: few; V: TRBV5-1
CDR3: CASRERDTLNF; DNA: TGTGCCAGCAGAGAGAGGGACACGCTGAACTTC; D: -; J: TRBJ2-4; size: few; V: TRBV2
CDR3: CAIRDSGANVLTF; DNA: TGTGCCATCCGGGACTCTGGGGCCAACGTCCTGACTTTC; D: -; J: TRBJ2-6; size: few; V: TRBV10-3
CDR3: CASSFGGPRTSGRNEQFF; DNA: TGTGCCAGCAGTTTCGGGGGGCCTAGGACTAGCGGGAGGAATGAGCAGTTCTTC; D: TRBD2; J: TRBJ2-1; size: few; V: TRBV12-3/TRBV12-4
CDR3: CASSSDRAPPPLFNTEAFF; DNA: TGTGCCAGCAGTTCCGACAGGGCCCCCCCACCATTATTCAACACTGAAGCTTTCTTT; D: TRBD1; J: TRBJ1-1; size: few; V: TRBV27
CDR3: CASSETASGRTQYF; DNA: TGTGCCAGCAGTGAAACAGCTAGCGGGAGGACCCAGTACTTC; D: TRBD2; J: TRBJ2-5; size: -; V: TRBV6-1
CDR3: CASSQQGATDTQYF; DNA: TGCGCCAGCAGCCAACAGGGGGCAACAGATACGCAGTATTTT; D: TRBD1; J: TRBJ2-3; size: -; V: TRBV4-1
CDR3: CASTSPQHVVYVNTEAFF; DNA: TGTGCCAGCACTTCACCTCAGCACGTAGTCTACGTGAACACTGAAGCTTTCTTT; D: -; J: TRBJ1-1; size: -; V: TRBV6-5
CDR3: CASSFAVTDTQYF; DNA: TGTGCCAGCAGTTTTGCAGTCACAGATACGCAGTATTTT; D: -; J: TRBJ2-3; size: -; V: TRBV27
CDR3: CATSKDPFTDTQYF; DNA: TGTGCCACCAGCAAGGATCCCTTCACAGACACGCAGTATTTT; D: -; J: TRBJ2-3; size: few; V: TRBV15